Below, 4 T cell receptor beta chains from the same sample are listed, as sequenced in a study of memory B cells and T cells in multiple sclerosis. Profiling relied on immunoSEQ multiplex PCR, and the TCRdb table lists in-frame clones only, not all of them. The sample yields about 32,000 clones, around 88% seen once. Which antigens these TCRs recognize remains unknown. After stimulus-free culture, autoproliferating CFSE-dim and non-proliferating CFSE-high T cells were sequenced separately. Over 4.5x10^7 CFSE-labeled PBMCs were cultured less than eight days unstimulated, then replicate wells were pooled. Sequencing was done on a sample of PBMCs from blood kept in culture. The source of these receptors is a human donor with multiple sclerosis.

The genes are TRBV4-1 and TRBJ1-1; no clear D gene. Trimming cost V 3 bases and J 1 base, with 12 bases left between them. Germline V gene sequence: CDR1 MGHRA, CDR2 YSYEKL. The CDR3 extends over 15 amino acids. This CDR3 is CASSHDEQPNTEAFF. CDR3 bases: TGCGCCAGCAGCCATGATGAACAGCCGAACACTGAAGCTTTCTTT.

This CDR3 reads CASSVGLAGTTGELFF. The CDR3 DNA reads as TGTGCCAGCAGCGTAGGACTAGCGGGAACCACCGGGGAGCTGTTTTTT. V usage is TRBV9 and J usage is TRBJ2-2; TRBD2 agrees at 11 bases. CDR3 length equals 16 residues. Looked up from germline, CDR1 is SGDLS and CDR2 is YYNGEE. Trimming cost V 0 bases and J 4 bases; bases outside gene matches: 2.

The rearrangement joins TRBV29-1 to TRBJ1-2; TRBD1 is a possible D gene (5 bases). Trimming shortened V by 4 bases and J by 2 bases, and 5 bases separated the two germline ends. Germline V gene sequence: CDR1 SQVTM, CDR2 ANQGSEA. This CDR3 has 11 amino acids. The CDR3 bases are TGCAGCGTTGCAGGGAACTATGGCTACACCTTC. Its translation: CSVAGNYGYTF.

The chain is built from TRBV5-8 and TRBJ1-5, with D hard to call. CDR3 length equals 15 residues. Germline-derived CDR1 and CDR2 are SGHTS and YDEGEE. Between the trimmed V and J ends, which lost 0 bases and 0 bases, there was a span of 7 bases. CDR3 sequence: CASSLGSYSNQPQHF. In DNA, the CDR3 is TGTGCCAGCAGCTTGGGGTCCTATAGCAATCAGCCCCAGCATTTT.